Reported below is one TCR beta chain. Its antigen is currently unknown. The source of the sample is a study of CD39 and CD103 CD8 tumor-infiltrating T cells. Findings of the study overall: Unlike DN TIL clonotypes, DP TIL clonotypes seldom appeared in blood. Compared with DN, SP and blood memory CD8, DP TILs appeared more oligoclonal.

The data were produced by immunoSEQ multiplex PCR, yet TCRdb's version contains in-frame clones alone and is incomplete. The sample holds over 15,000 clones, about 90% seen once. This CDR3 has 15 residues. V dropped 2 bases and J dropped 10 bases, with 20 bases sitting between them. Germline V gene sequence: CDR1 MNHEY, CDR2 SMNVEV (reference sequence). Sorted memory CD8 cells were CD8+CD4-CD45RA-, regardless of CCR7. This chain links TRBV27 with TRBJ1-1; no clear D gene. Sequencing was done on a sample of CD8+ T cells sorted from blood. Subset denoted: total memory CD8 T cells (CD45RA-CCR7+/-) from blood or uninvolved lymph node. The origin of this receptor is a human donor with head and neck squamous cell carcinoma. CDR3 nucleotide sequence: TGTGCCAGCAGTTTAAGAAGGCCGAAGGAGGCCCCAGCTTTCTTT. Its translation: CASSLRRPKEAPAFF.